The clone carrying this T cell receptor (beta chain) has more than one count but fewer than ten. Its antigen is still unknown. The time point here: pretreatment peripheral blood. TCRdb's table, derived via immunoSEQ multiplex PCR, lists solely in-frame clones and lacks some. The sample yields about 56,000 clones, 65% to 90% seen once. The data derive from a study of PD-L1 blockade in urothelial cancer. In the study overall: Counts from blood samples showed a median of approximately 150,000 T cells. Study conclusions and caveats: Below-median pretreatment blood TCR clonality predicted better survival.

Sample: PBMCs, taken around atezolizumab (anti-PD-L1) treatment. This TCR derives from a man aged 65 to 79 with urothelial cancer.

This CDR3 is CASSIGAGSAYEQYF. CDR3 nucleotide sequence: TGTGCCAGTAGTATAGGAGCGGGATCGGCCTACGAGCAGTACTTC. This chain uses TRBV19 with TRBJ2-7, with 7 bases aligning to TRBD2. Germline assignment: CDR1 LNHDA and CDR2 SQIVND (reference sequence). The CDR3 is 15 amino acids. V lost 1 base and J lost 2; bases outside the gene matches: 5.